These 26 T cell receptor beta chains originate from one sample sequenced in a study of blood T cell repertoires in COVID-19. Sequencing was performed with immunoSEQ multiplex PCR; in TCRdb, only in-frame clones are kept and a portion is missing. The table records 200,000 to 250,000 clones, around four fifths of them present only once. Specimen: PBMCs or T cells enriched from blood (not recorded which). The receptors were sampled from a man in his forties or fifties who had recovered from COVID-19.

The chain has TRBV11-1 and TRBJ1-5; 9 bases fit TRBD1. CDR1 is SGHAT, CDR2 FQDESV, per germline (reference sequence). V lost 5 bases, J lost 5 bases, and 1 base stayed unmatched. This CDR3 is built from 13 residues. In DNA, the CDR3 is TGTGCCAGCAGCCGGGACAGGGATCAGCCCCAGCATTTT. Translated: CASSRDRDQPQHF.

CDR3 DNA sequence: TGTGCCAGCAACTCCCTAGCTGCTCAGCGGGAGACCCAGTACTTC. Protein product: CASNSLAAQRETQYF. V and J are TRBV5-6 and TRBJ2-5, with D possibly TRBD2 on 5 matching bases. CDR1 and CDR2 from the germline V gene are SGHDT and YYEEEE. The V gene lost 6 bases and the J gene lost 5 bases, with 20 bases spanning the gap. This CDR3 spans 15 amino acids. Full variable domain (rest looked up from reference TRBV5-6 and TRBJ2-5): DAGVTQSPTHLIKTRGQQVTLRCSPKSGHDTVSWYQQALGQGPQFIFQYYEEEERQRGNFPDRFSGHQFPNYSSELNVNALLLGDSALYLCASNSLAAQRETQYFGPGTRLLVL.

This clone is a singleton in its sample. The V and J genes are TRBV5-4 and TRBJ1-2; D is unclear. V was clipped by 4 bases and J by 3 bases, with 19 bases between them. Germline CDR1 and CDR2: SGHNT and YYREEE (reference sequence). CDR3 length: 16 residues. The CDR3: CASSDGASLSYYGYTF. The DNA for the CDR3 is TGTGCCAGCAGCGATGGAGCATCTCTCTCCTACTATGGCTACACCTTC.

V usage is TRBV28 and J usage is TRBJ1-1, with D possibly TRBD1 on 6 matching bases. Germline values: CDR1 MDHEN, CDR2 SYDVKM. The CDR3 spans 14 residues. Between the trimmed V and J ends, which lost 7 bases and 1 base, there was a span of 13 bases. Here the CDR3 DNA reads TGTGCCAGCACCTTAGCACAGGGGAACACTGAAGCTTTCTTT. Residues: CASTLAQGNTEAFF.

The V gene is TRBV18, the J gene TRBJ1-1; 7 positions agree with TRBD1. V dropped 4 bases and J dropped 3; count of bases not matched to a gene: 5. CDR3 length equals 14 residues. Germline lookup yields CDR1 KGHSH and CDR2 LQKENI. The CDR3 bases are TGTGCCAGCTCACGAGCCAGGGGGGACACTGAAGCTTTCTTT. This codes for CASSRARGDTEAFF.

This sequence joins TRBV5-1 and TRBJ2-7; TRBD2 aligns across 8 bases. Unmatched junction bases numbered 9, after V lost 3 bases and J lost 4 bases. CDR3 size: 15 residues. The germline V gene encodes CDR1 SGHRS and CDR2 YFSETQ. The CDR3 DNA is TGCGCCAGCAGCTCTGGGACTAGTAGTAGGTACGAGCAGTACTTC. It translates to CASSSGTSSRYEQYF.

The count of this clone is one. V and J are TRBV3-1 (or the pseudogene TRBV3-2) and TRBJ1-6; TRBD1 is a possible D gene (6 bases). Trimming shortened V by 4 bases and J by 5 bases, and 12 bases separated the two germline ends. The CDR3 covers 15 residues. CDR1 is LGHDT and CDR2 is YNNKEL in the germline V gene (reference sequence). The CDR3 sequence: CASSLRTVNNSPLHF. The CDR3 nucleotides read TGTGCCAGCAGCCTAAGGACAGTGAATAATTCACCCCTCCACTTT.

This clone showed up just once. V usage is TRBV7-2 and J usage is TRBJ1-1; D gene uncertain. V lost 2 bases and J 5 bases, leaving 6 bases between the germline ends. The CDR3 loop spans 12 amino acids. Germline CDR1 is SGHTA and CDR2 is FQGNSA. The DNA for the CDR3 is TGTGCCAGCAGCTTACGGGAAACTGAAGCTTTCTTT. Translation: CASSLRETEAFF.

Only one count was recorded for this clone. This chain connects TRBV7-3 to TRBJ2-5; TRBD2 is a possible D gene (6 bases). In germline, CDR1 is SGHTA, CDR2 FQGTGA. This CDR3 spans 13 amino acids. Trimming pared 4 bases from V and 8 bases from J, leaving 14 bases between. The CDR3 loop is CASSSLAAQTQYF. The CDR3 coding sequence is TGTGCCAGCAGCTCATTAGCGGCCCAAACCCAGTACTTC. Supplemented by reference TRBV7-3 and TRBJ2-5, the full variable domain reads GAGVSQTPSNKVTEKGKYVELRCDPISGHTALYWYRQSLGQGPEFLIYFQGTGAADDSGLPNDRFFAVRPEGSVSTLKIQRTERGDSAVYLCASSSLAAQTQYFGPGTRLLVL.

This sequence joins TRBV19 and TRBJ2-7; 8 bases line up with TRBD2. The CDR3 totals 14 residues. V shed 4 bases, J shed 6 bases, and the junction held 8 bases outside the gene matches. Germline lookup yields CDR1 LNHDA and CDR2 SQIVND (reference sequence). CDR3 DNA: TGTGCCAGTAGTAACAGGTGGACTAGCCCCGAGCAGTACTTC. As protein: CASSNRWTSPEQYF.

The rearrangement uses TRBV5-1 and TRBJ2-2; possible D gene TRBD1, 6 bases. Germline CDR1 reads SGHRS; CDR2 reads YFSETQ. The CDR3 covers 17 residues. V was trimmed by 0 bases and J by 1 base, leaving 13 bases between them. CDR3 residues: CASSLGYRDLNTGELFF. The CDR3 coding sequence is TGCGCCAGCAGCTTGGGCTACAGGGATTTGAACACCGGGGAGCTGTTTTTT.

This chain uses TRBV5-1 with TRBJ1-1, with 10 bases lining up with TRBD1. Germline V gene data show CDR1 as SGHRS and CDR2 as YFSETQ. V shed 2 bases and J 5 bases; nucleotides not matched to a gene: 9. The CDR3 sequence is 16 residues long. The CDR3 here is CASSLLSPGQGTEAFF. For the CDR3, the DNA is TGCGCCAGCAGCTTACTGTCCCCGGGACAGGGGACTGAAGCTTTCTTT. Looking up the rest from reference TRBV5-1 and TRBJ1-1 gives the full variable domain: KAGVTQTPRYLIKTRGQQVTLSCSPISGHRSVSWYQQTPGQGLQFLFEYFSETQRNKGNFPGRFSGRQFSNSRSEMNVSTLELGDSALYLCASSLLSPGQGTEAFFGQGTRLTVV.

The chain carries TRBV29-1 and TRBJ1-5, with D maybe TRBD1 (5 bases). V was trimmed by 0 bases and J by 4 bases, leaving 7 bases between them. CDR1 is SQVTM, CDR2 ANQGSEA, per germline. This CDR3 contains 13 residues. The CDR3 coding sequence is TGCAGCGTTGAAGAGGGGGGGAATCAGCCCCAGCATTTT. Encoded protein: CSVEEGGNQPQHF.

In its sample, this clone was seen a few times. The J gene is TRBJ1-3, the V gene TRBV2; no clear D gene. The CDR3 has 14 residues. The germline V gene encodes CDR1 SNHLY and CDR2 FYNNEI. The V end was cut by 6 bases, the J end by 0 bases, with 9 bases between. Written as DNA, the CDR3 is TGTGCCAGCAGCCTTGAGAGCTCTGGAAACACCATATATTTT. Amino acids: CASSLESSGNTIYF.

V usage is TRBV5-4 and J usage is TRBJ2-2; 9 bases agree with TRBD1. Germline V gives CDR1 SGHNT, CDR2 YYREEE (reference sequence). J lost 3 bases, V lost 4 bases, and 4 bases had no gene match. The CDR3 totals 15 residues. The CDR3 coding sequence is TGTGCCAGCAGCCTTCGACAGGGGGACACCGGGGAGCTGTTTTTT. Protein: CASSLRQGDTGELFF.

The rearrangement joins TRBV4-2 to TRBJ1-2; TRBD1 is a possible D gene (6 bases). The germline CDR1 and CDR2 sequences are LGHNA and YNFKEQ. The CDR3 loop spans 17 amino acids. Deletions cut 5 bases from V and 1 base from J, with 20 bases between. The CDR3 DNA reads as TGTGCCAGCAGCTCCCCGGGACAACAATACCTTAACTATGGCTACACCTTC. This translates into CASSSPGQQYLNYGYTF.

The V gene is TRBV6-6, the J gene TRBJ2-1; 10 bases match TRBD1. This CDR3 contains 14 residues. CDR1 MNHNY and CDR2 SVGAGI come from the germline V gene (reference sequence). The trim removed 8 bases at V and 4 bases at J, leaving 5 bases unmatched. The DNA of the CDR3 is TGTGCCAGCGGAGCGGGACAGGGGTACAATGAGCAGTTCTTC. Amino acids: CASGAGQGYNEQFF.

The chain employs TRBV28 and TRBJ1-1, with D unresolved. With 3 bases removed from V and 3 bases from J, the gap between germline ends came to 17 bases. In germline, CDR1 is MDHEN, CDR2 SYDVKM. There are 16 residues in the CDR3. CDR3 sequence (DNA): TGTGCCAGCAGTTTTAGCCCGAGGGAGGAGGACACTGAAGCTTTCTTT. It translates to CASSFSPREEDTEAFF.

The gene calls are TRBV11-2 and TRBJ2-1; 9 nucleotides align to TRBD2. V gave up 0 bases and J gave up 8 bases; unmatched junction bases: 8. Germline values: CDR1 SGHAT, CDR2 FQNNGV. This CDR3 spans 16 amino acids. This CDR3 is CASSLDRTSAVDEQFF. The CDR3 DNA sequence: TGTGCCAGCAGCTTAGATCGGACTAGCGCTGTGGATGAGCAGTTCTTC.

In DNA form, the CDR3 reads TGTGCCAGCAGACGACCGGGACAGGCGAATGAAAAACTGTTTTTT. Translating gives CASRRPGQANEKLFF. V and J are TRBV2 and TRBJ1-4; 8 positions agree with TRBD1. V trimming: 6 bases; J trimming: 5 bases; junction bases outside the gene matches: 8. CDR1 is SNHLY, CDR2 FYNNEI, per germline. The length of the CDR3 is 15 residues.

The CDR3 loop is CATSRDGWEEIRGGELFF. The CDR3, as DNA: TGTGCCACCAGCAGAGATGGATGGGAGGAGATAAGGGGCGGGGAGCTGTTTTTT. The gene calls are TRBV15 and TRBJ2-2, with D tentatively TRBD2 (6 bases). Trimming pared 0 bases from V and 7 bases from J, leaving 21 bases between. Germline CDR1 and CDR2: LNHNV and YYDKDF (reference sequence). The CDR3 sequence is 18 residues long.

The chain joins TRBV3-1 (or the pseudogene TRBV3-2) to TRBJ2-1; 10 bases map to TRBD1. There are 15 residues in the CDR3. Germline values: CDR1 LGHDT, CDR2 YNNKEL (reference sequence). Trimming cost V 6 bases and J 5 bases; bases outside gene matches: 7. Written as DNA, the CDR3 is TGTGCCAGCAGTCCCTTCGGGACAGGGGACAATGAGCAGTTCTTC. The encoded protein is CASSPFGTGDNEQFF.

This clone was observed a single time. This CDR3 is also generated by other DNA sequences in the sample. The V gene is TRBV5-5, the J gene TRBJ2-6; the match to TRBD2 covers 7 bases. This CDR3 region has 16 residues. Per germline, CDR1 SGHKS and CDR2 YYEKEE (reference sequence). V gave up 2 bases and J gave up 4 bases; unmatched junction bases: 6. CDR3 bases: TGTGCCAGCAGCTTTTGGGCGGGGGAAGGGGCCAACGTCCTGACTTTC. It codes for CASSFWAGEGANVLTF.

This chain uses TRBV6-4 with TRBJ1-1, with 7 positions matching TRBD1. Germline CDR1 MRHNA, CDR2 SNTAGT. CDR3 length equals 14 residues. Germline trimming cut 7 bases from V and 5 bases from J; bases unmatched to any gene: 10. CDR3 DNA sequence: TGTGCCAGCAAACCTGACAGGGCGGTGACTGAAGCTTTCTTT. This encodes CASKPDRAVTEAFF.

This rearrangement joins TRBV4-1 to TRBJ2-1; 9 bases align to TRBD1. Germline-derived CDR1 and CDR2 are MGHRA and YSYEKL. This CDR3 has 15 residues. V shed 3 bases, J shed 8 bases, and the junction held 8 bases outside the gene matches. This chain's CDR3 is CASSHLRDRVDEQFF. The DNA for the CDR3 is TGCGCCAGCAGCCATCTCCGGGACAGGGTCGATGAGCAGTTCTTC.

V usage is TRBV30 and J usage is TRBJ2-1; 10 bases agree with TRBD2. Trimming removed 6 bases from V and 4 bases from J; junction bases left unmatched: 12. Germline assignment: CDR1 GTSNPN and CDR2 SVGIG (reference sequence). The CDR3 runs to 16 residues. The CDR3 DNA reads as TGTGCCTGCTACCCCCCTCCTAGCGGGGGATACAATGAGCAGTTCTTC. It codes for CACYPPPSGGYNEQFF.